Included here is one TCR beta chain sequence, with context. Antigen specificity is unknown. The sample is drawn from a study of identical twins. Study outcomes and limitations: Models predicted less out-of-frame TCR alpha sharing in monozygotic twins than was found.

In every case, the donor was a healthy Caucasian. Trimming at V came to 4 bases and at J to 2 bases, leaving 17 bases not matched to a gene. This CDR3 spans 19 amino acids. The V gene's germline CDR1 is LNHNV and CDR2 YYDKDF (reference sequence). One entry per CDR3 protein, called by TCRdb with MiXCR from the 5' RACE reads. Of more than 1.5 million distinct CDR3 sequences in the sample, 32% were seen once. The receptor was derived from a newborn girl in good health. The specimen sequenced was cord blood. The V call is TRBV15, the J call TRBJ2-7; 10 bases are shared with TRBD2. In DNA, the CDR3 is TGTGCCACCAGCACCTGGAAAGGCTTAATAGCGGGAGGAACCTACGAGCAGTACTTC. Its protein product is CATSTWKGLIAGGTYEQYF.